This TCR beta chain stems from a study of cytomegalovirus exposure and HLA in healthy donors. Study-level background: Genetic ancestry analysis placed approximately 78% of the 400 or so donors that were genotyped in the Caucasian-associated cluster.

Study-wide results and limits: For most TCR beta V segments, an earlier analysis put the productive rate at about 90% or about 30% of the time.

Researchers ran the PCR with 60 Vbeta and 13 Jbeta primers. The assay was immunoSEQ multiplex PCR, and TCRdb's table has in-frame clones only and misses some. The data hold 150,000 to 200,000 clones, with about 75% observed a single time. This clone was seen only a few times. Its antigen is not identified. The sequencing sample was made of PBMCs. This TCR was sampled from a male donor in good health and CMV-seronegative.

CDR3 sequence reads: CASGHGGEVAEAFF. In DNA, the CDR3 is TGTGCCAGCGGCCACGGGGGGGAAGTCGCTGAAGCTTTCTTT. The genes are TRBV7-9 and TRBJ1-1; D perhaps matches TRBD1 (5 bases). The CDR3 sequence is 14 residues long. Germline CDR1 and CDR2: SEHNR and FQNEAQ (reference sequence). Trimming removed 8 bases at V and 6 bases at J, with 19 bases between.